The subject of this entry is one T cell receptor beta chain. The specificity of this receptor is unknown. No much larger clonotype is one base removed from it; base qualities were not supplied. The source of the sample is a study of T cells in localized non-small cell lung cancer (dated by TCRdb to about 2020). With respect to the entire study: Comparing tumors with uninvolved tumor-adjacent lungs, the study looked at the T cell repertoires of 200 to 250 patients with early-stage NSCLC. Of the NSCLC patients, over 120 were male and around 99 were female, and the mean age was approximately 66 years. The cohort consisted of approximately 240 treatment-naive NSCLC patients whose localized lung tumors had been resected. What the work shows at the level of the full study, not this receptor alone: Of the top 100 tumor clones, a median of around 57 were detected in paired uninvolved adjacent lung; over 25 were also among that lung's top 100. Since the design was exploratory, TCR variables were selected using unadjusted p-values with no false-discovery rate correction. Multi-region tumor sequencing was not performed, so intratumor heterogeneity could not be excluded. Higher T cell density in blood was associated with longer overall survival, whereas higher clonality in adjacent lung was associated with shorter survival. Uninvolved tumor-adjacent lung showed the highest T cell clonality, higher than tumor, which suggests more focused antigenic responses in the adjacent lung.

Uninvolved adjacent lung was taken at least 2 cm from the tumor margin and confirmed free of atypia by two independent pathologists. At diagnosis, tumor, uninvolved tumor-adjacent lung and peripheral blood were collected and then preserved as a mix of FFPE and fresh-frozen material. CDR1 and CDR2 are drawn from the germline V gene: MDHEN, SYDVKM. The CDR3 spans 18 residues, from the cysteine through the phenylalanine. Just the 54-base CDR3 DNA is kept, in frame starting at base 1. V is cut by 6 bases and J by 3 bases, and the space between the germline ends is 24 bases. TCR beta CDR3 regions were sequenced from DNA using the immunoSEQ Assay. The paper's processing steps were these. To compute T cell density, TCR beta template counts were normalized to usable DNA, which was estimated by amplifying housekeeping genes. Using the preseqR package, richness was estimated by extrapolating to 120,000 templates for tissue samples and 400,000 templates for PBMC samples. Clonality was defined as one minus Pielou's evenness. Tissue-enriched TCRs were identified by differential abundance testing using productive amino-acid clonotypes, minimum total count 5 and alpha 0.1. The Jaccard Index and the Morisita Overlap Index were used to quantify repertoire overlap between compartments. GLIPH grouped TCR beta CDR3s together with public tetramer-defined viral CDR3s, and a viral motif had to include at least three viral sequences and show V-gene enrichment. In its TCRdb copy, this immuneACCESS table keeps in-frame sequences only and misses some clones. Where compared with another copy, unresolved V genes explain less than half of these, and the others have no known cause. That table supplies the V and J calls and clone size; D and trimming were determined from the DNA. The sample contains 2,000 to 2,500 clones, 30% to 45% of them found a single time. Around 10% of the sample comes from the top ten.

Source: normal lung tissue next to the tumor, taken before any cancer treatment. The receptor comes from a female donor older than 55 with stage I squamous cell lung carcinoma. The sequence is built from TRBV28 and TRBJ1-3; the D segment cannot be called with confidence. This receptor carries the CDR3 CASSRSSWFWHLGNTIYF. The DNA is as follows: TGTGCCAGCAGCCGGAGCTCTTGGTTTTGGCATCTTGGAAACACCATATATTTT.